This entry concerns a single T cell receptor beta chain. Its matching antigen is unknown. This record comes from a study of radiotherapy plus CTLA-4 blockade in lung cancer. Study results and caveats: Some TCR clones had been derived from tumors. These clones expanded in peripheral blood after radiotherapy plus ipilimumab.

The data were produced by immunoSEQ multiplex PCR, yet TCRdb's version contains in-frame clones alone and is incomplete. The sample contains around 53,000 clones, 70% to 90% of which appear only once. The CDR3 runs 15 residues. Germline loops: CDR1 SGHVS, CDR2 FQNEAQ. V lost 5 bases and J lost 10, with 18 bases in between. The receptor was isolated from a human donor with non-small cell lung cancer that progressed on radiotherapy plus ipilimumab. Some clones in this sample may be carry-over from other donors' samples. The sample here was peripheral blood, taken from a patient treated with radiotherapy plus ipilimumab. This chain connects TRBV7-8 to TRBJ1-6; D is perhaps TRBD1 (5 bases). The DNA for the CDR3 is TGTGCCAGCAGCCCCCTTTCCGGACAAACATCACCCCTCCACTTT. Its translation: CASSPLSGQTSPLHF.